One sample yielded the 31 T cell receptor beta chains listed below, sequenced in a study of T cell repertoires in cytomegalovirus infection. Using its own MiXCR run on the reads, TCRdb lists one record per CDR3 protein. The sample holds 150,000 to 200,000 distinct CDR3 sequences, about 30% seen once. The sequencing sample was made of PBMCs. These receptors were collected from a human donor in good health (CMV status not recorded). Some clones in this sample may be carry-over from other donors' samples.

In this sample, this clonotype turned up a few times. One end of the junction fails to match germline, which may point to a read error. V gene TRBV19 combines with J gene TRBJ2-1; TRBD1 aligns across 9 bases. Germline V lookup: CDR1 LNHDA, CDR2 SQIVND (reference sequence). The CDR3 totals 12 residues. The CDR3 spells CASSDSTGGGLF. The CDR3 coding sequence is TGTGCCAGTAGCGATTCAACAGGGGGCGGGCTCTTC.

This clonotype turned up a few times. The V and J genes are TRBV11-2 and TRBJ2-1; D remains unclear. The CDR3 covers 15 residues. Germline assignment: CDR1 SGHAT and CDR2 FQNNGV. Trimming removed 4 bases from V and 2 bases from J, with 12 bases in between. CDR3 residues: CASSWTALTYNEQFF. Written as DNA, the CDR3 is TGTGCCAGCAGCTGGACCGCTTTGACCTACAATGAGCAGTTCTTC.

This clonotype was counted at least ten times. CDR3 loop: CASSGDSNNEQFF. In DNA, the CDR3 is TGTGCCAGCAGCGGGGACAGCAACAATGAGCAGTTCTTC. This chain connects TRBV7-6 to TRBJ2-1; TRBD1 matches at 7 bases. This CDR3 is built from 13 residues. CDR1 SGHVS and CDR2 FNYEAQ come from the germline V gene. Trimming at V came to 5 bases and at J to 5 bases, leaving 3 bases not matched to a gene.

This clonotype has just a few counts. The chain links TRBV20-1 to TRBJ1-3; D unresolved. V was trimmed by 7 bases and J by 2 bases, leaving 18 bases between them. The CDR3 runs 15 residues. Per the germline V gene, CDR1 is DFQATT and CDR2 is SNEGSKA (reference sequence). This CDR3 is CSVLTETLTGNTIYF. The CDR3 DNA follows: TGCAGTGTTCTAACCGAGACTCTTACTGGAAACACCATATATTTT.

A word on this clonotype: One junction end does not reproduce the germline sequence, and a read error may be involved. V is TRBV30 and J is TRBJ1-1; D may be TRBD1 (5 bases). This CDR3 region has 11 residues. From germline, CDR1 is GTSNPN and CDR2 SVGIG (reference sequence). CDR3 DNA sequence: TGTGCCTGGAGGCAGGGCCCTGAGGCTTTCTTT. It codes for CAWRQGPEAFF.

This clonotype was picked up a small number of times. CDR3 DNA: TGTGCCATCAGGCGGGACAGCTCCTATAATTCACCCCTCCACTTT. As protein: CAIRRDSSYNSPLHF. The V call is TRBV10-3, the J call TRBJ1-6; 7 bases agree with TRBD1. J lost 0 bases, V lost 6 bases, and 2 bases had no gene match. Germline V gene lookup returns CDR1 ENHRY and CDR2 SYGVKD. The CDR3 runs 15 residues.

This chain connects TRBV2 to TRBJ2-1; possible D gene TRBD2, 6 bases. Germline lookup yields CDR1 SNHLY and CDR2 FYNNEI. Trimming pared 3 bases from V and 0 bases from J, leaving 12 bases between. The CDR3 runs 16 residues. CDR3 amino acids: CASSDLSGSSYNEQFF. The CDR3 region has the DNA TGTGCCAGCAGTGATCTTAGCGGCAGCTCCTACAATGAGCAGTTCTTC.

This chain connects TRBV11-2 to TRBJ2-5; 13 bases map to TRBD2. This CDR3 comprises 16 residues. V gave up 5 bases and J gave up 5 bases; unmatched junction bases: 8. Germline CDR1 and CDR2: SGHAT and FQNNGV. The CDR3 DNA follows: TGTGCCAGCAGCGGCGGACTAGCGGGGGAGGGGGAGACCCAGTACTTC. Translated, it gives CASSGGLAGEGETQYF.

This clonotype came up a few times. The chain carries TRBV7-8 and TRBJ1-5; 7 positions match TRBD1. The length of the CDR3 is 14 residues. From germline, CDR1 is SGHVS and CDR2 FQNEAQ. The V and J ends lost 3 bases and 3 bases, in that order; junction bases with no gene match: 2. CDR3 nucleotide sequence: TGTGCCAGCAGCTTTGGACAGGCCAATCAGCCCCAGCATTTT. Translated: CASSFGQANQPQHF.

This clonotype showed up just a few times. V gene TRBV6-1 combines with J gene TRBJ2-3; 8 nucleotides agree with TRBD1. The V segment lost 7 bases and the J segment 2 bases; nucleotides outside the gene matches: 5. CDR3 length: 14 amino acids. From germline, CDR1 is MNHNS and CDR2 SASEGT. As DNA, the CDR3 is TGTGCCAGCACGGACAGGGTTCTCACAGATACGCAGTATTTT. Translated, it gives CASTDRVLTDTQYF.

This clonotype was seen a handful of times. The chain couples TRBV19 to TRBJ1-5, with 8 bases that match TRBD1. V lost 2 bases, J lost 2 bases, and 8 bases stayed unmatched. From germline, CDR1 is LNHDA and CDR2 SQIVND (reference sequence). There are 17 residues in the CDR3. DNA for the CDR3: TGTGCCAGTAGTATAATGGCAGGGGGCGATCGCAATCAGCCCCAGCATTTT. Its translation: CASSIMAGGDRNQPQHF.

CDR3 bases: TGTGCCAGCAGCTTAATAGTGAACACTGAAGCTTTCTTT. This codes for CASSLIVNTEAFF. This chain connects TRBV7-6 to TRBJ1-1; unclear D gene. V was shortened by 2 bases and J by 0 bases, with 4 bases between the two germline ends. CDR3 length: 13 amino acids. Germline CDR1 reads SGHVS; CDR2 reads FNYEAQ. Using reference TRBV7-6 and TRBJ1-1 for the parts outside the CDR3, the full variable domain is GAGVSQSPRYKVTKRGQDVALRCDPISGHVSLYWYRQALGQGPEFLTYFNYEAQQDKSGLPNDRFSAERPEGSISTLTIQRTEQRDSAMYRCASSLIVNTEAFFGQGTRLTVV.

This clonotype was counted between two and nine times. The CDR3 DNA reads TGTGCCACCCTTAGCGGGGGTACCTACGAGCAGTACTTC. It codes for CATLSGGTYEQYF. This chain joins TRBV10-3 and TRBJ2-7, with 9 nucleotides matching TRBD2. V dropped 10 bases and J dropped 2; count of bases not matched to a gene: 6. Germline V gene lookup returns CDR1 ENHRY and CDR2 SYGVKD. The length of the CDR3 is 13 residues.

The CDR3 here is CASSRLAGDPQETQYF. CDR3 sequence (DNA): TGTGCCAGCAGCCGACTAGCGGGGGACCCACAAGAGACCCAGTACTTC. This chain joins TRBV6-1 and TRBJ2-5; 12 positions agree with TRBD2. The CDR3 loop spans 16 amino acids. Trimming took 6 bases from V and 2 from J; bases not matched to a gene: 7. Per germline, CDR1 MNHNS and CDR2 SASEGT.

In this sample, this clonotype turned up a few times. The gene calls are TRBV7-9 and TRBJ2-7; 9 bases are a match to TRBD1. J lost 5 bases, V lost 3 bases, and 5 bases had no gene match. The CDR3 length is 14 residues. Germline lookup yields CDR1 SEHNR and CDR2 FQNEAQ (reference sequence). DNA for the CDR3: TGTGCCAGCAGCTTTCCGGGACAGGGCCACGAGCAGTACTTC. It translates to CASSFPGQGHEQYF.

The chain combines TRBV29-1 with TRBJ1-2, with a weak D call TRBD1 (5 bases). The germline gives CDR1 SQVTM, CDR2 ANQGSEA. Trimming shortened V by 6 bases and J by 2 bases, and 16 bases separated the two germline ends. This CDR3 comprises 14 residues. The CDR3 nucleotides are TGCAGCGTCCCGGGGGGGGTAGGGAACTATGGCTACACCTTC. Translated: CSVPGGVGNYGYTF.

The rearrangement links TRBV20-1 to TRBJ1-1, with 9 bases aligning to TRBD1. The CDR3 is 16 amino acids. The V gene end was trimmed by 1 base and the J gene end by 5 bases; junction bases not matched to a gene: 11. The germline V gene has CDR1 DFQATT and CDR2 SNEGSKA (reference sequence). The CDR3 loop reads CSARAFGQGPGTEAFF. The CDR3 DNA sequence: TGCAGTGCTAGAGCCTTCGGACAGGGGCCCGGGACTGAAGCTTTCTTT.

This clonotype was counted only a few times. In DNA form, the CDR3 reads TGTGCCAGCAGCTTAGCTGGGACAGGAGACAATGAGCAGTTCTTC. Residues: CASSLAGTGDNEQFF. The gene calls are TRBV7-8 and TRBJ2-1; 8 bases map to TRBD1. The length of the CDR3 is 15 residues. Germline lookup yields CDR1 SGHVS and CDR2 FQNEAQ. V trimming: 0 bases; J trimming: 5 bases; junction bases outside the gene matches: 3.

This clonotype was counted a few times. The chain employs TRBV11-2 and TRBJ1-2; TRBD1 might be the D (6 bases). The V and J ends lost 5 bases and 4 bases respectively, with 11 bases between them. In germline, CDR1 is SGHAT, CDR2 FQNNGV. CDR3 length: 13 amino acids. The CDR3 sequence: CASSQQGSYGYTF. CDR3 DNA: TGTGCCAGCAGCCAACAGGGATCCTATGGCTACACCTTC.

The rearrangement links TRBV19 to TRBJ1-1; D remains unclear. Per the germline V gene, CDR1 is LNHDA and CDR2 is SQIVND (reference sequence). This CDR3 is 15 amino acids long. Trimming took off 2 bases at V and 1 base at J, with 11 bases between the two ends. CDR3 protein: CASSIRLWANTEAFF. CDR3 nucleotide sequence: TGTGCCAGTAGTATAAGGCTATGGGCGAACACTGAAGCTTTCTTT.

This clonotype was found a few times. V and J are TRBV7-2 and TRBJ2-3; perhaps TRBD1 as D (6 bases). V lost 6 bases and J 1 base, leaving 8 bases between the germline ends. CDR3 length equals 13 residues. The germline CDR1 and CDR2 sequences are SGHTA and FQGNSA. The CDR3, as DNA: TGTGCCAGCAGAGCAGGGGGCACAGATACGCAGTATTTT. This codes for CASRAGGTDTQYF. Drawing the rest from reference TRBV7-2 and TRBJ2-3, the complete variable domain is GAGVSQSPSNKVTEKGKDVELRCDPISGHTALYWYRQSLGQGLEFLIYFQGNSAPDKSGLPSDRFSAERTGGSVSTLTIQRTQQEDSAVYLCASRAGGTDTQYFGPGTRLTVL.

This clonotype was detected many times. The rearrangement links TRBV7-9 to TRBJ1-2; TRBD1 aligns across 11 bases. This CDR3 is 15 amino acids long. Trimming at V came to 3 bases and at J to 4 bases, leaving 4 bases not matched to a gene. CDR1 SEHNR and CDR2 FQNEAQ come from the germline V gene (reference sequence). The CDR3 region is CASSFPGTGGYGYTF. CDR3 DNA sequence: TGTGCCAGCAGCTTCCCCGGGACAGGGGGCTATGGCTACACCTTC.

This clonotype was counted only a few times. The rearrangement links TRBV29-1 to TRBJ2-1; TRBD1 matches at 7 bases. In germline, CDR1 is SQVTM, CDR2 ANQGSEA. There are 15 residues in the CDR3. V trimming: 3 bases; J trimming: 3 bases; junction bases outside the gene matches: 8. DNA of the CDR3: TGCAGCGTTGAGTCAGGGGGAGAAGGCTACAATGAGCAGTTCTTC. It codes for CSVESGGEGYNEQFF.

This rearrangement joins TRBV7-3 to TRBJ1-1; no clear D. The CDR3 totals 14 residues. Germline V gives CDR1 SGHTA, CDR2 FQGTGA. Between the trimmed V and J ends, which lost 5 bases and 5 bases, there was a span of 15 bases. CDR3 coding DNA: TGTGCCAGCAGCCCCCAGTGGGGTTCGACTGAAGCTTTCTTT. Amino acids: CASSPQWGSTEAFF.

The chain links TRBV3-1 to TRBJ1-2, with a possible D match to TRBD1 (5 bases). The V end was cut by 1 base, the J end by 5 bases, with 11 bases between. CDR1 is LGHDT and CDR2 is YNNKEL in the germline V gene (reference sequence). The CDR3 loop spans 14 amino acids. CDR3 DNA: TGTGCCAGCAGCCAAGGGCCCTCAGGGTATGGCTACACCTTC. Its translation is CASSQGPSGYGYTF. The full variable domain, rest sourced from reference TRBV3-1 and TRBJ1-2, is DTAVSQTPKYLVTQMGNDKSIKCEQNLGHDTMYWYKQDSKKFLKIMFSYNNKELIINETVPNRFSPKSPDKAHLNLHINSLELGDSAVYFCASSQGPSGYGYTFGSGTRLTVV.

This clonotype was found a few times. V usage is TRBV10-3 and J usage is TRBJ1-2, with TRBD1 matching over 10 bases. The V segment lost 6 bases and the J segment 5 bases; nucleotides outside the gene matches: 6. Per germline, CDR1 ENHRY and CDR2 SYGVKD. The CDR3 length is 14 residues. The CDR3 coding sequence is TGTGCCATCAGCCAGACAGGGGGCGAATATGGCTACACCTTC. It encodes CAISQTGGEYGYTF.

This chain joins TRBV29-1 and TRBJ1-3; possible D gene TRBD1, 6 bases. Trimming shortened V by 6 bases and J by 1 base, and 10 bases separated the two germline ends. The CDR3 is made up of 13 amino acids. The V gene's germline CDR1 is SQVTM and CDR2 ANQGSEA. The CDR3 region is CSVLGGSGNTIYF. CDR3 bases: TGCAGCGTCCTAGGGGGATCTGGAAACACCATATATTTT. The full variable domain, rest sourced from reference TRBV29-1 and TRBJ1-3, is SAVISQKPSRDICQRGTSLTIQCQVDSQVTMMFWYRQQPGQSLTLIATANQGSEATYESGFVIDKFPISRPNLTFSTLTVSNMSPEDSSIYLCSVLGGSGNTIYFGEGSWLTVV.

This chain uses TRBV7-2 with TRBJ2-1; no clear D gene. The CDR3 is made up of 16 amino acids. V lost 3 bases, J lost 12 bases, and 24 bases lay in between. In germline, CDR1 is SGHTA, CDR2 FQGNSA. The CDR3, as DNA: TGTGCCAGCAGCTTGAGACCTCATGCGGCGAGGAGAGGGCAGTTCTTC. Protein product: CASSLRPHAARRGQFF.

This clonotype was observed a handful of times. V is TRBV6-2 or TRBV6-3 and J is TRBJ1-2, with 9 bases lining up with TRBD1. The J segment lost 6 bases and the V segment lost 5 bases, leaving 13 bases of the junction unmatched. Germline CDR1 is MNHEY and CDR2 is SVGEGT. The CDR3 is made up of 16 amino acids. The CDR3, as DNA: TGTGCCAGCAGTCCCCCGGGACAGGGAACGAGTAATGGCTACACCTTC. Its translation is CASSPPGQGTSNGYTF.

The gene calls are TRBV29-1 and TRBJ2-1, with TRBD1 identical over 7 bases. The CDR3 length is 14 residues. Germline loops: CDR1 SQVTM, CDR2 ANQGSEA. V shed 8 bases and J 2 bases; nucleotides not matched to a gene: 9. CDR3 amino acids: CSTRQGEAYNEQFF. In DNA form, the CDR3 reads TGCAGCACCCGACAGGGAGAGGCCTACAATGAGCAGTTCTTC.

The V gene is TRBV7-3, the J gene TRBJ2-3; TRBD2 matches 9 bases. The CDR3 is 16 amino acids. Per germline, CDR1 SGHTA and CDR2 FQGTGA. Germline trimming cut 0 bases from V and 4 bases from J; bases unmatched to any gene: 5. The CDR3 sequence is CASSLTLAGGSDTQYF. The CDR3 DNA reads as TGTGCCAGCAGCTTAACGTTGGCGGGGGGGTCAGATACGCAGTATTTT.